These 9 T cell receptor beta chains were all obtained from the same sample, sequenced in a study of blood T cell repertoires in COVID-19. Some clones are missing from TCRdb's copy, which holds only in-frame ones; the method was immunoSEQ multiplex PCR. In the table there are roughly 180,000 clones, approximately 85% of which are singletons. The sample was PBMCs or T cells enriched from blood (not recorded which). These receptors were obtained from a middle-aged man who had recovered from COVID-19.

This chain uses TRBV11-3 with TRBJ2-5, with 7 bases fitting TRBD1. V shed 7 bases and J 4 bases; nucleotides not matched to a gene: 9. Germline-derived CDR1 and CDR2 are SGHNT and YENEEA. There are 14 residues in the CDR3. CDR3 region: CASTHLHRGETQYF. The CDR3, as DNA: TGTGCCAGCACCCACCTACACAGGGGAGAGACCCAGTACTTC.

The chain employs TRBV2 and TRBJ2-7, with a possible D match to TRBD2 (5 bases). V lost 3 bases to trimming and J lost 3 bases, with 6 bases between them. The germline CDR1 and CDR2 sequences are SNHLY and FYNNEI. The CDR3 totals 12 residues. The CDR3, as DNA: TGTGCCAGCAGTGACCGGGGCTACGAGCAGTACTTC. Protein sequence: CASSDRGYEQYF.

The chain is built from TRBV29-1 and TRBJ2-7, with TRBD2 matching 8 bases. The germline gives CDR1 SQVTM, CDR2 ANQGSEA. J was trimmed by 4 bases and V by 5 bases; bases with no gene match: 13. There are 15 residues in the CDR3. The CDR3 loop reads CSVPGASGSLYEQYF. The DNA of the CDR3 is TGCAGCGTTCCGGGGGCTAGCGGGTCCCTGTACGAGCAGTACTTC.

This clone has just one count. The sample has other DNA sequences that encode this CDR3 too. V and J are TRBV28 and TRBJ1-2, with D possibly matching TRBD1 (5 bases). Trimming stripped 6 bases from V and 4 bases from J, with 12 bases between. From germline, CDR1 is MDHEN and CDR2 SYDVKM. This CDR3 has 13 amino acids. The CDR3: CASSLGGGYGYTF. The CDR3 region has the DNA TGTGCCAGCAGCCTGGGGGGAGGCTATGGCTACACCTTC.

The V gene is TRBV5-4, the J gene TRBJ1-6, with 12 bases aligning to TRBD1. The CDR3 runs 18 residues. J gave up 8 bases and V 3 bases, and 12 bases lay outside the gene matches. Germline V gene sequence: CDR1 SGHNT, CDR2 YYREEE (reference sequence). This CDR3 reads CASSSGGGQGARYSPLHF. The CDR3 coding sequence is TGTGCCAGCAGCTCCGGGGGGGGACAGGGGGCGCGTTATTCACCCCTCCACTTT. The full variable domain, completed using reference TRBV5-4 and TRBJ1-6, is ETGVTQSPTHLIKTRGQQVTLRCSSQSGHNTVSWYQQALGQGPQFIFQYYREEENGRGNFPPRFSGLQFPNYSSELNVNALELDDSALYLCASSSGGGQGARYSPLHFGNGTRLTVT.

The genes are TRBV28 and TRBJ1-2, with unresolved D. Germline CDR1 is MDHEN and CDR2 is SYDVKM. V was shortened by 4 bases and J by 7 bases, with 7 bases between the two germline ends. The CDR3 covers 11 residues. CDR3 in DNA: TGTGCCAGCAGTTACCGGGTTGGCTACACCTTC. It yields the protein CASSYRVGYTF.

V and J are TRBV28 and TRBJ1-6; D call uncertain. Germline V gene sequence: CDR1 MDHEN, CDR2 SYDVKM. V shed 5 bases and J shed 11 bases, with 7 bases lying between them. The CDR3 is made up of 11 amino acids. Written as DNA, the CDR3 is TGTGCCAGCAGTCTCCGGGCACCCCTCCACTTT. This sequence encodes CASSLRAPLHF.

On this clone itself: The sample carries other DNA sequences with the same CDR3. This rearrangement joins TRBV4-1 to TRBJ2-7; tentatively, D is TRBD1 (5 bases). The CDR3 runs to 16 residues. Germline CDR1 reads MGHRA; CDR2 reads YSYEKL. V dropped 4 bases and J dropped 0 bases, with 16 bases sitting between them. The CDR3 DNA sequence: TGCGCCAGCAGCCTTCAAGGGGCGTCGAGCTCCTACGAGCAGTACTTC. Its translation: CASSLQGASSSYEQYF.

Only one count was recorded for this clone. This sequence joins TRBV7-2 and TRBJ2-1; 11 positions agree with TRBD2. The CDR3 covers 15 residues. Germline CDR1 reads SGHTA; CDR2 reads FQGNSA. Trimming at V came to 7 bases and at J to 9 bases, leaving 11 bases not matched to a gene. CDR3: CASTTLAGVAGEQFF. The DNA of the CDR3 is TGTGCCAGCACTACACTAGCGGGGGTTGCGGGTGAGCAGTTCTTC. The variable domain in full, completed from reference TRBV7-2 and TRBJ2-1, reads GAGVSQSPSNKVTEKGKDVELRCDPISGHTALYWYRQSLGQGLEFLIYFQGNSAPDKSGLPSDRFSAERTGGSVSTLTIQRTQQEDSAVYLCASTTLAGVAGEQFFGPGTRLTVL.